Below, 25 T cell receptor beta chains from the same sample are listed, as sequenced in a study of T cells in Graves' hyperthyroidism and ophthalmopathy. Using RNA transcripts as the source, TCR beta CDR3 regions were amplified. With the HTBI primer set, the TCR CDR3 went through a first round of RT-PCR. TCRdb re-called the multiplex PCR reads through MiXCR, storing one row per CDR3 protein. The sample records roughly 500,000 distinct CDR3 sequences, around a fifth being singletons. Sequencing was carried out using blood. The source of these receptors is a woman in her sixties or seventies with Graves' ophthalmopathy.

The chain employs TRBV18 and TRBJ1-2; TRBD1 aligns across 7 bases. The CDR3 runs to 15 residues. Germline V gene lookup returns CDR1 KGHSH and CDR2 LQKENI. V gave up 2 bases and J gave up 0 bases; unmatched junction bases: 3. CDR3 sequence reads: CASSPGTAANYGYTF. CDR3 in DNA: TGTGCCAGCTCACCAGGGACAGCTGCTAACTATGGCTACACCTTC.

This clonotype was seen many times. The chain employs TRBV11-2 and TRBJ2-7, with TRBD1 matching over 9 bases. This CDR3 contains 15 residues. CDR1 and CDR2 (germline): SGHAT, FQNNGV. Unmatched junction bases numbered 10, after V lost 6 bases and J lost 4 bases. The CDR3 here is CASSLPGQGTYEQYF. The CDR3 DNA sequence: TGTGCCAGCAGTCTACCGGGACAGGGAACGTACGAGCAGTACTTC. The full variable domain, rest sourced from reference TRBV11-2 and TRBJ2-7, is EAGVAQSPRYKIIEKRQSVAFWCNPISGHATLYWYQQILGQGPKLLIQFQNNGVVDDSQLPKDRFSAERLKGVDSTLKIQPAKLEDSAVYLCASSLPGQGTYEQYFGPGTRLTVT.

The sample holds a few counts of this clonotype. The gene calls are TRBV7-2 and TRBJ1-5; D is uncertain. The CDR3 extends over 15 amino acids. Trimming pared 4 bases from V and 2 bases from J, leaving 12 bases between. CDR1 and CDR2 (germline): SGHTA, FQGNSA. The CDR3 reads CASSYRGSGNQPQHF. In DNA, the CDR3 is TGTGCCAGCAGCTACCGGGGTTCGGGCAATCAGCCCCAGCATTTT.

This clonotype was seen repeatedly, ten times or more. The chain is built from TRBV28 and TRBJ2-3; the match to TRBD2 covers 8 bases. The CDR3 is 15 residues long. V lost 6 bases and J lost 6; bases outside the gene matches: 11. The germline V gene encodes CDR1 MDHEN and CDR2 SYDVKM. DNA of the CDR3: TGTGCCAGCAGCATGATCGGGACTAGTGCGGATACGCAGTATTTT. Protein product: CASSMIGTSADTQYF.

The chain joins TRBV27 to TRBJ1-1; a weak D match, TRBD1 (5 bases). There are 13 residues in the CDR3. Germline-derived CDR1 and CDR2 are MNHEY and SMNVEV (reference sequence). Trimming took off 11 bases at V and 0 bases at J, with 13 bases between the two ends. The CDR3 nucleotides read TGTGCCTCCAGGGCCGGAATGAACACTGAAGCTTTCTTT. Its translation is CASRAGMNTEAFF.

V gene TRBV30 combines with J gene TRBJ2-1, with D perhaps matching TRBD1 (6 bases). The CDR3 is 12 residues long. Per germline, CDR1 GTSNPN and CDR2 SVGIG (reference sequence). The CDR3: CAKGTIYNEQFF. The CDR3 DNA reads TGTGCGAAGGGGACAATCTACAATGAGCAGTTCTTC.

The table lists this clonotype with a few counts. The chain is built from TRBV25-1 and TRBJ2-6; D is unclear. Between the trimmed V and J ends, which lost 1 base and 0 bases, there was a span of 7 bases. The germline V gene encodes CDR1 MGHDK and CDR2 SYGVNS. The CDR3 extends over 16 amino acids. The CDR3, as DNA: TGTGCCAGCAGTGAATTTACCCGCTCTGGGGCCAACGTCCTGACTTTC. This encodes CASSEFTRSGANVLTF.

The chain uses TRBV5-1 and TRBJ2-5; 11 bases agree with TRBD1. The germline CDR1 and CDR2 sequences are SGHRS and YFSETQ. The V and J ends lost 1 base and 4 bases, in that order; junction bases with no gene match: 9. The length of the CDR3 is 17 residues. CDR3 coding DNA: TGCGCCAGCAGCTTGACCCCTTCCGGGACAGGGGGAGAGACCCAGTACTTC. Translation: CASSLTPSGTGGETQYF.

The table lists this clonotype with a few counts. V gene TRBV27 combines with J gene TRBJ1-2; 9 nucleotides line up with TRBD1. The germline CDR1 and CDR2 sequences are MNHEY and SMNVEV (reference sequence). Unmatched junction bases numbered 8, after V lost 2 bases and J lost 4 bases. CDR3 length: 16 residues. The CDR3 sequence: CASSLRTDRGLYGYTF. The CDR3 DNA reads as TGTGCCAGCAGTTTAAGGACGGACAGGGGTCTCTATGGCTACACCTTC.

V is TRBV11-1 and J is TRBJ2-3; 8 bases agree with TRBD2. CDR1 and CDR2 (germline): SGHAT, FQDESV (reference sequence). V gave up 6 bases and J gave up 2 bases; unmatched junction bases: 10. The CDR3 spans 16 residues. As DNA, the CDR3 is TGTGCCAGCAGATTGGGACTAGATGGGTTCACAGATACGCAGTATTTT. The encoded protein is CASRLGLDGFTDTQYF.

This clonotype was detected a few times. The J gene is TRBJ2-4, the V gene TRBV18, with D perhaps matching TRBD1 (6 bases). The CDR3 extends over 17 amino acids. Germline CDR1 and CDR2: KGHSH and LQKENI. Trimming shortened V by 3 bases and J by 0 bases, and 15 bases separated the two germline ends. The CDR3 region has the DNA TGTGCCAGCTCACCCCCGAAGACAGGCTTAGCCAAAAACATTCAGTACTTC. Amino acids: CASSPPKTGLAKNIQYF.

The sample holds one count of this clonotype. DNA of the CDR3: TGTGCCAGCAGTTTGGGCCGGAGAGGGATGCCCCAGCATTTT. Protein product: CASSLGRRGMPQHF. The V call is TRBV27, the J call TRBJ1-5; no clear D gene. The germline V and J ends were trimmed by 3 bases and 9 bases, with 15 bases remaining between them. The CDR3 has 14 residues. CDR1 is MNHEY and CDR2 is SMNVEV in the germline V gene (reference sequence).

This CDR3 is CAWSVMRNTDTQYF. DNA for the CDR3: TGTGCCTGGAGTGTAATGCGGAACACAGATACGCAGTATTTT. The V call is TRBV30, the J call TRBJ2-3; D not certain. The CDR3 extends over 14 amino acids. The V gene's germline CDR1 is GTSNPN and CDR2 SVGIG (reference sequence). Deletions cut 0 bases from V and 2 bases from J, with 9 bases between.

This sequence joins TRBV20-1 and TRBJ2-7; 13 bases map to TRBD2. With V trimmed by 6 bases and J by 0 bases, 14 bases remained unmatched. This CDR3 contains 18 residues. CDR1 DFQATT and CDR2 SNEGSKA come from the germline V gene (reference sequence). CDR3 protein: CSATSGTSGTSFSYEQYF. Here the CDR3 DNA reads TGCAGTGCCACGAGTGGGACTAGCGGGACTTCATTCTCCTACGAGCAGTACTTC.

In this sample, this clonotype turned up a few times. The genes are TRBV6-2 or TRBV6-3 and TRBJ1-4, with 9 bases identical to TRBD1. Trimming removed 4 bases from V and 8 bases from J; junction bases left unmatched: 14. CDR1 is MNHEY, CDR2 SVGEGT, per germline. This CDR3 region has 17 residues. The CDR3 nucleotides read TGTGCCAGCAGTTCAACCTCCCGGGACAGGGTACGCGAAAAACTGTTTTTT. It specifies CASSSTSRDRVREKLFF.

The chain is built from TRBV9 and TRBJ2-5; weak D call: TRBD2 (7 bases). The V gene lost 3 bases and the J gene lost 5 bases, with 20 bases spanning the gap. Per the germline V gene, CDR1 is SGDLS and CDR2 is YYNGEE. The CDR3 spans 16 residues. The CDR3 coding sequence is TGTGCCAGCAGCGAGATGGGCGGACTAGGGGGGGAGACCCAGTACTTC. This sequence encodes CASSEMGGLGGETQYF.

This chain joins TRBV7-6 and TRBJ1-5; 7 bases agree with TRBD1. CDR3 length: 16 amino acids. Germline V lookup: CDR1 SGHVS, CDR2 FNYEAQ. V lost 1 base to trimming and J lost 3 bases; unmatched junction nucleotides: 6. The CDR3 coding sequence is TGTGCCAGCAGCTTAGATACAGGGGAGGACAATCAGCCCCAGCATTTT. Protein sequence: CASSLDTGEDNQPQHF.

Worth noting for this clonotype: A much larger clone differs from this one at a single base, so this may be a read error. The chain employs TRBV18 and TRBJ2-1, with TRBD2 matching 7 bases. V gave up 2 bases and J gave up 9 bases; unmatched junction bases: 10. Germline assignment: CDR1 KGHSH and CDR2 LQKENI. The CDR3 totals 15 residues. This CDR3 reads CASSPSGTTASEQFF. In nucleotides, the CDR3 is TGTGCCAGCTCACCATCCGGGACTACCGCCAGTGAGCAGTTCTTC.

The chain employs TRBV11-2 and TRBJ2-6; possibly TRBD1 for D (6 bases). The germline V gene encodes CDR1 SGHAT and CDR2 FQNNGV. Trimming removed 5 bases at V and 0 bases at J, with 14 bases between. The CDR3 sequence is 17 residues long. This chain's CDR3 is CASSPWGHASGANVLTF. The DNA of the CDR3 is TGTGCCAGCAGCCCGTGGGGACACGCCTCTGGGGCCAACGTCCTGACTTTC.

Here the CDR3 reads CSAVTRGLTEAFF. The DNA of the CDR3 is TGCAGTGCGGTGACCAGGGGGCTCACTGAAGCTTTCTTT. This chain uses TRBV20-1 with TRBJ1-1, with TRBD1 matching over 8 bases. CDR1 DFQATT and CDR2 SNEGSKA come from the germline V gene (reference sequence). The V gene end was trimmed by 6 bases and the J gene end by 4 bases; junction bases not matched to a gene: 7. The CDR3 loop spans 13 amino acids.

In its sample, this clonotype was seen many times. The chain is built from TRBV2 and TRBJ2-7, with no clear D. Germline-derived CDR1 and CDR2 are SNHLY and FYNNEI. Trimming took off 2 bases at V and 3 bases at J, with 11 bases between the two ends. CDR3 length equals 14 residues. The CDR3 region is CASSEPEIVYEQYF. The CDR3 nucleotides are TGTGCCAGCAGTGAACCTGAGATAGTCTACGAGCAGTACTTC.

A note on this clonotype: Given a much more abundant clone one base away, this may be a read error. The V gene is TRBV28, the J gene TRBJ2-7, with a weak D call TRBD2 (6 bases). The germline V gene encodes CDR1 MDHEN and CDR2 SYDVKM. This CDR3 is built from 17 residues. The CDR3 DNA is TGTGTCAGCAGTCCTCCGGTTGCGGGACGGCTGATGAACGAGCAGTACTTC. It yields the protein CVSSPPVAGRLMNEQYF.

CDR3 residues: CASSEDRVRDEQYF. The CDR3 DNA is TGCGCCAGCAGCGAGGACAGGGTACGGGACGAGCAGTACTTC. V usage is TRBV5-1 and J usage is TRBJ2-7; TRBD1 matches 8 bases. The CDR3 is 14 amino acids. Germline V gene data show CDR1 as SGHRS and CDR2 as YFSETQ. V lost 4 bases and J lost 5; bases outside the gene matches: 8.

The V call is TRBV5-1, the J call TRBJ1-1; 7 nucleotides line up with TRBD1. The J segment lost 0 bases and the V segment lost 4 bases, leaving 6 bases of the junction unmatched. This CDR3 region has 15 residues. Germline V gene lookup returns CDR1 SGHRS and CDR2 YFSETQ. The CDR3 reads CASSPRDRVNTEAFF. CDR3 nucleotides: TGCGCCAGCAGCCCACGGGACAGAGTGAACACTGAAGCTTTCTTT.

CDR3 in DNA: TGCAGTGCTAGAGGGCGCGGGCACACTGAAGCTTTCTTT. This translates into CSARGRGHTEAFF. V is TRBV20-1 and J is TRBJ1-1, with no clear D. CDR3 length: 13 amino acids. Germline CDR1 reads DFQATT; CDR2 reads SNEGSKA (reference sequence). The V end lost 1 base, the J end lost 3 bases, and 9 bases lay between the germline ends.